This T cell receptor (beta chain) was sequenced in a study of T cells in Graves' hyperthyroidism and ophthalmopathy. Study-wide results and caveats: Progression to ophthalmopathy was predicted a median of approximately 6.4 months early. A 13 V-J signature model discriminated ophthalmopathy versus stable hyperthyroidism.

Used for diagnoses were clinical symptoms, serum thyroxine and TRAb, thyroid ultrasound and orbital computed tomography. On this clonotype: Antigen: not known.

Researchers amplified the TCR beta CDR3 regions from RNA transcripts. The HTBI set primed first-round TCR CDR3 RT-PCR. In TCRdb, the multiplex PCR reads were re-called with MiXCR into one record per CDR3 protein. The sample consists of almost 600,000 distinct CDR3 sequences, 14% of them appearing once. Losses at the gene ends were 5 bases for V and 8 bases for J; bases not matched to a gene: 10. Germline assignment: CDR1 MNHEY and CDR2 SVGEGT. This CDR3 contains 14 residues. V gene TRBV6-2 or TRBV6-3 combines with J gene TRBJ1-2; 8 bases align to TRBD1. What was sequenced was blood. The source of this sequence is a woman aged 30 to 39 with Graves' hyperthyroidism that later progressed to Graves' ophthalmopathy. CDR3 coding DNA: TGTGCCAGCAGTCAGGGGGCTACTCCCACCGGCTACACCTTC. Protein sequence: CASSQGATPTGYTF.